This TCR beta chain was sequenced for a study of T-cell reconstitution after alpha-beta-depleted transplantation in children. Preparation of the TCRbeta library involved a method that used unique molecular identifiers. TCRdb analysed the PCR reads with MiXCR anew, one entry per CDR3 protein. The sample has around 200,000 distinct CDR3 sequences, over 5.5% seen once. Germline assignment: CDR1 SNHLY and CDR2 FYNNEI. This CDR3 is built from 14 residues. V was shortened by 7 bases and J by 10 bases, with 17 bases between the two germline ends. This chain uses TRBV2 with TRBJ1-6, with D possibly matching TRBD1 (5 bases). The TCR was taken from a human donor who donated a stem cell graft to a child with Wiskott-Aldrich syndrome. The source material was PBMCs from the stem cell graft donor, sampled from the stem cell graft. CDR3 sequence reads: CASNDLGVGSPLHF. Here the CDR3 DNA reads TGTGCCAGCAATGATTTAGGGGTAGGATCACCCCTCCACTTT. The full variable domain, in which reference TRBV2 and TRBJ1-6 provide the parts outside the CDR3, is EPEVTQTPSHQVTQMGQEVILRCVPISNHLYFYWYRQILGQKVEFLVSFYNNEISEKSEIFDDQFSVERPDGSNFTLKIRSTKLEDSAMYFCASNDLGVGSPLHFGNGTRLTVT.